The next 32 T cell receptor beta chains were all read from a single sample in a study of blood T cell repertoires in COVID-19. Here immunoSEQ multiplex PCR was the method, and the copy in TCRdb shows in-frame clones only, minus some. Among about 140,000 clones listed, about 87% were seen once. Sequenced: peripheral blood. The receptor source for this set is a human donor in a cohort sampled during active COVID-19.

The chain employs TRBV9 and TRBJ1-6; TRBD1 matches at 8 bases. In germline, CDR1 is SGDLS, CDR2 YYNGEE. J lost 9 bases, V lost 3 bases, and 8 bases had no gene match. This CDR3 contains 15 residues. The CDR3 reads CASSDGQGRRSPLHF. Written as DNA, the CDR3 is TGTGCCAGCAGCGACGGACAGGGAAGGCGTTCACCCCTCCACTTT.

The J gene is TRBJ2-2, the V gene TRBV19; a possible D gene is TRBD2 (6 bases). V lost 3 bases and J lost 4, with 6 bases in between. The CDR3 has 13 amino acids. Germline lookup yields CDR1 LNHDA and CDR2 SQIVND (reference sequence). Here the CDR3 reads CASSMEGTGELFF. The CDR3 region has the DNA TGTGCCAGTAGTATGGAGGGCACCGGGGAGCTGTTTTTT.

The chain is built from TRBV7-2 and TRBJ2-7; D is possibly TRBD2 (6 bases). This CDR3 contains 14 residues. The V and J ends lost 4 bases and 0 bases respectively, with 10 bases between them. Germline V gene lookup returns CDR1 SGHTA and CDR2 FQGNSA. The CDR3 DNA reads TGTGCCAGCAGCTCGGGACTCCTCTCCTACGAGCAGTACTTC. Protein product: CASSSGLLSYEQYF.

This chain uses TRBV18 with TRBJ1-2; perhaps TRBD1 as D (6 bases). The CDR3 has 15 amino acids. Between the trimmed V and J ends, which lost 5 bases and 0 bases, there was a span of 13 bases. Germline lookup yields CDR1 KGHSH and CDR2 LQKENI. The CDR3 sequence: CASSDGGAANYGYTF. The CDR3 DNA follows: TGTGCCAGCTCAGACGGGGGGGCAGCTAACTATGGCTACACCTTC.

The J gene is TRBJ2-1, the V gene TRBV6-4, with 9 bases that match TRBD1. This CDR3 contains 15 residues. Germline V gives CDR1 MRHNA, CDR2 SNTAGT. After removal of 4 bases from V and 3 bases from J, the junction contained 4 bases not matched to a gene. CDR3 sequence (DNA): TGTGCCAGCAGTGGACAGGGGGGGCTCTACAATGAGCAGTTCTTC. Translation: CASSGQGGLYNEQFF.

CDR3 in DNA: TGTGCCAGCAGTTTAAAGGAGTCGGGACTAGTCAGAGATACGCAGTATTTT. Translation gives CASSLKESGLVRDTQYF. V and J are TRBV27 and TRBJ2-3; TRBD2 matches 8 bases. Germline V gene data show CDR1 as MNHEY and CDR2 as SMNVEV (reference sequence). With 2 bases clipped from V and 5 bases from J, the junction kept 12 bases outside the gene matches. CDR3 length equals 17 residues.

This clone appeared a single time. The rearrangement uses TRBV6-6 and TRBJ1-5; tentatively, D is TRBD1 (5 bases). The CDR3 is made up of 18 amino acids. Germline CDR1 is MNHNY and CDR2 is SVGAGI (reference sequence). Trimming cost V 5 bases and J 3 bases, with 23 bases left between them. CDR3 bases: TGTGCCAGCAGTCTCTACTACCCTGTGGGGGGTAACAATCAGCCCCAGCATTTT. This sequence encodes CASSLYYPVGGNNQPQHF.

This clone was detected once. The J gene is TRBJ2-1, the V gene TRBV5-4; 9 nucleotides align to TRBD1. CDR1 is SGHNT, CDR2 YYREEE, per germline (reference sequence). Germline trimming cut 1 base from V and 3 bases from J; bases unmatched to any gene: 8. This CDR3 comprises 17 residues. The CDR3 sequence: CASSLFPGQGIYNEQFF. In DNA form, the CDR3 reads TGTGCCAGCAGCTTGTTCCCGGGACAGGGCATCTACAATGAGCAGTTCTTC.

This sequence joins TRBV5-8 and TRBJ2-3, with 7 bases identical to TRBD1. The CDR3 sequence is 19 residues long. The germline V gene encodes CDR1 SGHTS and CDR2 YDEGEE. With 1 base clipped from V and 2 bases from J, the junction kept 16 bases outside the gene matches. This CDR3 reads CASSLSWPQGVLLTDTQYF. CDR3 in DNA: TGTGCCAGCAGCTTGTCGTGGCCCCAGGGGGTCCTGCTCACAGATACGCAGTATTTT.

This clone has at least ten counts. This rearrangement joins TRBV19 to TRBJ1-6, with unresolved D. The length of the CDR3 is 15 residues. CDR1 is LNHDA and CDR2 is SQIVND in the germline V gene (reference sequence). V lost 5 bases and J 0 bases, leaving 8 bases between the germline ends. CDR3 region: CASSFASSYNSPLHF. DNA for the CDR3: TGTGCCAGTAGTTTTGCCAGCTCCTATAATTCACCCCTCCACTTT.

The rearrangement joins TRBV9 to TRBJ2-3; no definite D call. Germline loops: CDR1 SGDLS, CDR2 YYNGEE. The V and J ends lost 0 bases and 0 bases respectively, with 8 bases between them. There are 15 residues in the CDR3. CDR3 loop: CASSVAPSSTDTQYF. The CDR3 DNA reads TGTGCCAGCAGCGTAGCCCCCTCTAGCACAGATACGCAGTATTTT. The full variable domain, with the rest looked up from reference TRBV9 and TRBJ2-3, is DSGVTQTPKHLITATGQRVTLRCSPRSGDLSVYWYQQSLDQGLQFLIQYYNGEERAKGNILERFSAQQFPDLHSELNLSSLELGDSALYFCASSVAPSSTDTQYFGPGTRLTVL.

CDR3 nucleotide sequence: TGTGCCAGCAGCTCCGGGACTAGCGCCCGAAGCTCCTACGAGCAGTACTTC. This gives the protein CASSSGTSARSSYEQYF. The chain has TRBV5-4 and TRBJ2-7; the match to TRBD2 covers 10 bases. CDR1 is SGHNT and CDR2 is YYREEE in the germline V gene (reference sequence). This CDR3 spans 17 amino acids. Trimming at V came to 3 bases and at J to 0 bases, leaving 9 bases not matched to a gene. Based on the CDR3 plus reference TRBV5-4 and TRBJ2-7, the full variable domain is ETGVTQSPTHLIKTRGQQVTLRCSSQSGHNTVSWYQQALGQGPQFIFQYYREEENGRGNFPPRFSGLQFPNYSSELNVNALELDDSALYLCASSSGTSARSSYEQYFGPGTRLTVT.

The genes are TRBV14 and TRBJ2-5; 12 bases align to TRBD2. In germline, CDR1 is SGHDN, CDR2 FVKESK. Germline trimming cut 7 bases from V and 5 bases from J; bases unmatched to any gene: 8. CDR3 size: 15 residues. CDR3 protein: CASTTLAGGPETQYF. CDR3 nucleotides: TGTGCCAGCACTACGCTAGCGGGAGGGCCCGAGACCCAGTACTTC.

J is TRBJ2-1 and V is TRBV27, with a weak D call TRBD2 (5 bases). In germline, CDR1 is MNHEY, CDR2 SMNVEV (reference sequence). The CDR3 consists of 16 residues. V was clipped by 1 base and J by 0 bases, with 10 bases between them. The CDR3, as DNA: TGTGCCAGCAGTTTATGGGAGACGAGCTCCTACAATGAGCAGTTCTTC. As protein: CASSLWETSSYNEQFF.

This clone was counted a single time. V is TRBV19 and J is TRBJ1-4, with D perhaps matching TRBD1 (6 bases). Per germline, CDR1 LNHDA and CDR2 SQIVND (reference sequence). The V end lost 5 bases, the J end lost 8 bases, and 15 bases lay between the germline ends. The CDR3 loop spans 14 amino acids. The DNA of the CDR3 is TGTGCCAGTAGTCCAAGGACAGAAGGGGAAAAACTGTTTTTT. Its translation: CASSPRTEGEKLFF.

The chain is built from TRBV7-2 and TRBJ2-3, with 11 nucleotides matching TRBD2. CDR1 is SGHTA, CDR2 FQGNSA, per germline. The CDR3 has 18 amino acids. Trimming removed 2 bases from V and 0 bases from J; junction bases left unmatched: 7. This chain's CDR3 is CASSLTSGGGGSTDTQYF. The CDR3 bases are TGTGCCAGCAGCTTAACTAGCGGGGGCGGGGGCAGCACAGATACGCAGTATTTT.

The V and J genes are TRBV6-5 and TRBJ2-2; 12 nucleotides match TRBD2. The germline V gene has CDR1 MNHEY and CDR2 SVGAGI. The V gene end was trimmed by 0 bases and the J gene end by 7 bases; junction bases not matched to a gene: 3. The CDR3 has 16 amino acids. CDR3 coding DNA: TGTGCCAGCAGTTACTCCGCTAGCGGGAGGGTCGGGGAGCTGTTTTTT. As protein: CASSYSASGRVGELFF.

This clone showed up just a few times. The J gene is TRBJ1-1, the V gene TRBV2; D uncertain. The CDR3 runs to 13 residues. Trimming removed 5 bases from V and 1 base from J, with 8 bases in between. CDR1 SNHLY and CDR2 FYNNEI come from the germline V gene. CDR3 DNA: TGTGCCAGCAGTATCAACAGGAACACTGAAGCTTTCTTT. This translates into CASSINRNTEAFF.

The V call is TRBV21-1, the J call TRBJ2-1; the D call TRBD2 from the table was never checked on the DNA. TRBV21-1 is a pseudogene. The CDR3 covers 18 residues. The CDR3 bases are TGTGCCAGCAGCAATTGCCCTAGCGCGGGAGGGTTGTACAATGAGCAGTTCTTC. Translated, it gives CASSNCPSAGGLYNEQFF.

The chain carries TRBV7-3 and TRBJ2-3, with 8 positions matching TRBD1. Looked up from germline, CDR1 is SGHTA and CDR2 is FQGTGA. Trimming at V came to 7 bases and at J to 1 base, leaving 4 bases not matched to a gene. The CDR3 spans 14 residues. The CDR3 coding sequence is TGTGCCAGCAAACCGGGACAGGGCACAGATACGCAGTATTTT. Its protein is CASKPGQGTDTQYF.

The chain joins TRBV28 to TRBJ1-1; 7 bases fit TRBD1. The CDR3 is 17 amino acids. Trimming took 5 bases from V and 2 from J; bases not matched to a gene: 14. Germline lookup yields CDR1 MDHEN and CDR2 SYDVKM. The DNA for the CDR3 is TGTGCCAGCAGTCAAGGGACAGCTCACAGGGACAACACTGAAGCTTTCTTT. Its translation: CASSQGTAHRDNTEAFF.

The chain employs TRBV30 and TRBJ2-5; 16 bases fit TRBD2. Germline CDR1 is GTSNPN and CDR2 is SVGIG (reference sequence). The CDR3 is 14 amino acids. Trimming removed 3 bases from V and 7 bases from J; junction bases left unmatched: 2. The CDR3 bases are TGTGCCTGGAGCGGGACTAGCGGGGGGGGGACCCAGTACTTC. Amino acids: CAWSGTSGGGTQYF.

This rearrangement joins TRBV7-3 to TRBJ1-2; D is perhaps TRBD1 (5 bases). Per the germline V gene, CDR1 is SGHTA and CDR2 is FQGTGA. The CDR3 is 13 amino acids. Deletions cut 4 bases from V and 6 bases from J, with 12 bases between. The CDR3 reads CASSSSGLDGYTF. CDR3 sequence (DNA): TGTGCCAGCAGCTCCTCAGGGTTGGATGGCTACACCTTC.

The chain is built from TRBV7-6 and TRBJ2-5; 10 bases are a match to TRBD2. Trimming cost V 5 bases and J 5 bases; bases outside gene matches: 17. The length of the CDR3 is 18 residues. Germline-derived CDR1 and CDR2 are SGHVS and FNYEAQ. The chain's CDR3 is CASSPTRPSGSGSETQYF. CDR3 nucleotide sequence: TGTGCCAGCAGCCCAACTCGCCCTAGCGGGAGTGGTAGTGAGACCCAGTACTTC.

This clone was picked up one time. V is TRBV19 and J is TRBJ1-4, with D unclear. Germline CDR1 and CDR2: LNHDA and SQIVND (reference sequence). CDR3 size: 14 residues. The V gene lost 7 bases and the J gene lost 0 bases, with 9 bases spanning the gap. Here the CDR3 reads CASTLTATNEKLFF. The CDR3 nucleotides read TGTGCCAGTACCTTGACTGCAACTAATGAAAAACTGTTTTTT.

The CDR3, as DNA: TGTGCCAGCAGTTTAAACAGGCTTAATGAAAAACTGTTTTTT. Its protein product is CASSLNRLNEKLFF. This chain connects TRBV27 to TRBJ1-4; D may be TRBD1 (5 bases). Germline V CDR1 and CDR2: MNHEY, SMNVEV (reference sequence). The CDR3 loop spans 14 amino acids. V shed 2 bases and J shed 4 bases, with 8 bases lying between them.

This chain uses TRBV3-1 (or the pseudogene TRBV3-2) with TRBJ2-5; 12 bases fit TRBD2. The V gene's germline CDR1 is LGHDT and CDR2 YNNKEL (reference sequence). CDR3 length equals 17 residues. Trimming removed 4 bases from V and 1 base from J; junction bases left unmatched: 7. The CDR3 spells CASSLGTSGWGQETQYF. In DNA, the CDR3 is TGTGCCAGCAGCCTAGGGACTAGCGGGTGGGGCCAAGAGACCCAGTACTTC.

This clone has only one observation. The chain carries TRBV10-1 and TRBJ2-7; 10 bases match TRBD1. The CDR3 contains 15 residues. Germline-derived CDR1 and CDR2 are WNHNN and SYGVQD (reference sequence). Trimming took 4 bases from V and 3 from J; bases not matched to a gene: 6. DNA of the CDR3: TGCGCCAGCAGTGTCTCCGGGACAGGGGTCTACGAGCAGTACTTC. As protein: CASSVSGTGVYEQYF.

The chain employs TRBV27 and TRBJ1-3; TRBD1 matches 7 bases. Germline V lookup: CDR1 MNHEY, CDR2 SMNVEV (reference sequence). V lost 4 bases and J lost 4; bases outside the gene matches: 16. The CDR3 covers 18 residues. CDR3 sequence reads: CASSSLSATGRKGNTIYF. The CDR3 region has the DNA TGTGCCAGCAGTTCCCTATCTGCGACAGGGCGGAAAGGAAACACCATATATTTT.

The CDR3 nucleotides are TGCGCCAGCAGCCTTACCGACAGCTTTGAAGCTTTCTTT. This gives the protein CASSLTDSFEAFF. The rearrangement links TRBV4-1 to TRBJ1-1, with a weak D call TRBD1 (5 bases). Germline V gene data show CDR1 as MGHRA and CDR2 as YSYEKL. Deletions cut 4 bases from V and 7 bases from J, with 13 bases between. CDR3 length: 13 residues.

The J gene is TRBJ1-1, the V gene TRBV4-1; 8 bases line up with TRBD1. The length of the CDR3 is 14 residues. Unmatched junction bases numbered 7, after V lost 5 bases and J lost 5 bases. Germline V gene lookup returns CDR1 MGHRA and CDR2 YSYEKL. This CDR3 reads CASSSRQGRTEAFF. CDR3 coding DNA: TGCGCCAGCAGCTCAAGACAGGGGAGGACTGAAGCTTTCTTT.

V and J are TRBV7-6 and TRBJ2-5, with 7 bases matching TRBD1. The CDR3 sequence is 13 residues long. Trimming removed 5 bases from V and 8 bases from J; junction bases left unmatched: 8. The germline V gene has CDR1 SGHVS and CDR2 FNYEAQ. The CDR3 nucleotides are TGTGCCAGCAGCCGGACAGGTTATGGAACCCAGTACTTC. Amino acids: CASSRTGYGTQYF.